A selection of T cell receptor beta chains follows, all from one sample in a study of CD8 T cells in ankylosing spondylitis. Using its own MiXCR run on the 5' RACE reads, TCRdb lists one record per CDR3 protein. The sample consists of approximately 190,000 distinct CDR3 sequences, 13% of them appearing once. What was sequenced was blood, either unsorted or a sorted T cell fraction (not recorded which). Receptors originate from a female donor with ankylosing spondylitis or in good health (not recorded which). Both conserved end residues are part of each CDR3. D genes are given only for firm matches. Clone size is stated in some rows and not others, as once, few, many or a class when expanded.

cdr3_aa | cdr3_nt | j_call | d_call | v_call | clone_size
CSAPLDESGANVLTF | TGCAGTGCACCACTTGACGAGTCTGGGGCCAACGTCCTGACTTTC | TRBJ2-6 | NA | TRBV20-1 | NA
CSAETSGRRGNEQFF | TGCAGTGCTGAAACTAGCGGGAGGCGTGGGAATGAGCAGTTCTTC | TRBJ2-1 | TRBD2 | TRBV20-1 | NA
CASTPGLAGAYTQYF | TGTGCCAGCACCCCAGGACTAGCGGGAGCATATACGCAGTATTTT | TRBJ2-3 | TRBD2 | TRBV6-2/TRBV6-3 | many
CASSYGQGNRWDTQYF | TGTGCCAGCAGCTACGGACAGGGAAATCGGTGGGATACGCAGTATTTT | TRBJ2-3 | TRBD1 | TRBV7-9 | NA
CASSWGQGHSQPQHF | TGTGCCAGCAGCTGGGGACAGGGGCACAGTCAGCCCCAGCATTTT | TRBJ1-5 | TRBD1 | TRBV12-3/TRBV12-4 | NA
CASSLRRLNTGELFF | TGTGCCAGCAGCTTACGAAGACTGAACACCGGGGAGCTGTTTTTT | TRBJ2-2 | NA | TRBV7-9 | many
CASSFRAWTGELFF | TGTGCCAGCAGCTTTAGGGCGTGGACCGGGGAGCTGTTTTTT | TRBJ2-2 | NA | TRBV7-3 | few
CASSQGGYSSYNEQFF | TGTGCCAGCAGCCAAGGGGGCTATAGCTCCTACAATGAGCAGTTCTTC | TRBJ2-1 | NA | TRBV14 | many
CASRVGYQGENIQYF | TGCGCCAGCAGGGTGGGGTACCAGGGAGAAAACATTCAGTACTTC | TRBJ2-4 | NA | TRBV5-1 | many
CASKPMGDTQYF | TGTGCCAGCAAGCCTATGGGAGATACGCAGTATTTT | TRBJ2-3 | NA | TRBV12-3/TRBV12-4 | few
CASSLRPDTGNQPQHF | TGTGCCAGCAGCTTAAGACCAGACACCGGGAATCAGCCCCAGCATTTT | TRBJ1-5 | NA | TRBV5-5 | NA
CSAREGAREKLFF | TGCAGTGCTAGGGAGGGGGCGCGTGAAAAACTGTTTTTT | TRBJ1-4 | TRBD1 | TRBV20-1 | many
CASSPPSPAGTSSYNEQFF | TGTGCCAGCAGCCCCCCCTCTCCCGCCGGGACTAGCTCCTACAATGAGCAGTTCTTC | TRBJ2-1 | TRBD2 | TRBV7-3 | many
CASRWDFNSPLHF | TGTGCCAGCAGGTGGGACTTTAACTCACCCCTCCACTTT | TRBJ1-6 | NA | TRBV7-2 | many
CSAGIEAFF | TGCAGTGCTGGTATTGAAGCTTTCTTT | TRBJ1-1 | NA | TRBV20-1 | many
CATSRDGRGGTEAFF | TGTGCCACCAGCAGAGATGGCAGGGGCGGCACTGAAGCTTTCTTT | TRBJ1-1 | NA | TRBV15 | NA
CASGQFPTEAFF | TGCGCCAGCGGACAGTTCCCCACTGAAGCTTTCTTT | TRBJ1-1 | NA | TRBV5-1 | many
CASSFPPFNEQFF | TGTGCCAGCAGTTTCCCTCCTTTCAATGAGCAGTTCTTC | TRBJ2-1 | NA | TRBV27 | many
CASSHGRTYTF | TGTGCCAGCAGTCACGGACGGACCTATACCTTC | TRBJ1-2 | NA | TRBV5-6 | few
CSAFQQGGGGNYGYTF | TGCAGCGCCTTTCAACAGGGAGGGGGAGGAAACTATGGCTACACCTTC | TRBJ1-2 | NA | TRBV29-1 | many
CASSLALGVGTEAFF | TGTGCCAGCAGTTTAGCGTTGGGGGTGGGAACTGAAGCTTTCTTT | TRBJ1-1 | NA | TRBV12-3/TRBV12-4 | many
CAISESRRGANTGELFF | TGTGCCATCAGTGAGTCAAGACGGGGGGCGAACACCGGGGAGCTGTTTTTT | TRBJ2-2 | TRBD2 | TRBV10-3 | many
CSALRDTYQPQHF | TGCAGTGCTCTTCGGGACACCTATCAGCCCCAGCATTTT | TRBJ1-5 | NA | TRBV20-1 | NA
CASSLFMTGDYEQYF | TGTGCCAGCAGCTTATTCATGACAGGCGATTACGAGCAGTACTTC | TRBJ2-7 | NA | TRBV7-2 | few
CASSPFGGRQGKPYEQYF | TGCGCCAGCAGCCCATTCGGGGGAAGACAGGGAAAGCCCTACGAGCAGTACTTC | TRBJ2-7 | NA | TRBV5-1 | NA
CASSPRTNTGELFF | TGTGCCAGCAGCCCCCGGACCAACACCGGGGAGCTGTTTTTT | TRBJ2-2 | NA | TRBV9 | many
CSVGQGAQETQYF | TGCAGCGTGGGACAGGGGGCTCAAGAGACCCAGTACTTC | TRBJ2-5 | TRBD1 | TRBV29-1 | NA
CASSPGQGWTDTQYF | TGTGCCAGCAGCCCCGGACAGGGGTGGACAGATACGCAGTATTTT | TRBJ2-3 | TRBD1 | TRBV11-3 | few
CASSSQQADEQYF | TGTGCCAGCAGCTCTCAGCAGGCGGACGAGCAGTACTTC | TRBJ2-7 | NA | TRBV4-2 | many